The 26 T cell receptor beta chains in this list originate from one sample, sequenced in a study of T cells expressing NK-cell markers. From its re-call of the 5' RACE reads, TCRdb lists each CDR3 protein once, without DNA. Found here are roughly 160,000 distinct CDR3 sequences; the top ten clones hold around 20%. Material for sequencing was blood T cells: a sorted CD56 or NKG2C T cell subset, CD4+ or CD8+ T cells, or bulk PBMC T cells (not recorded which). The receptors were gathered from a man between 18 and 69 years old in good health.

The V call is TRBV4-1, the J call TRBJ2-2; no DNA is available, so the TRBD2 call from TCRdb remains unchecked. The CDR3 runs 16 residues. Germline V gives CDR1 MGHRA, CDR2 YSYEKL. CDR3 protein: CASSQFFPSGTGELFF.

The chain has TRBV5-6 and TRBJ2-3; the D gene TCRdb calls, TRBD1, cannot be checked with no DNA. The CDR3 sequence is 18 residues long. CDR1 SGHDT and CDR2 YYEEEE come from the germline V gene. The CDR3 spells CASIYFGTGDFGTDTQYF.

The chain carries TRBV20-1 and TRBJ2-5; checking the TCRdb D call of TRBD2 is not possible without DNA. CDR3 length: 14 residues. Per the germline V gene, CDR1 is DFQATT and CDR2 is SNEGSKA (reference sequence). CDR3 in amino acids: CSARLRVLQETQYF.

The chain employs TRBV5-1 and TRBJ1-1; the D call of TRBD1 rests on TCRdb alone, since no DNA is present to check it. The germline CDR1 and CDR2 sequences are SGHRS and YFSETQ. CDR3 length: 20 residues. The chain's CDR3 is CASSFEAPFTGPHRNTEAFF.

V and J are TRBV10-3 and TRBJ2-4; TCRdb gives TRBD1 as the D gene, but with no DNA this cannot be confirmed. Germline CDR1 and CDR2: ENHRY and SYGVKD. CDR3 size: 14 residues. This CDR3 reads CAISEGDIQNIQYF.

The chain recombines TRBV6-6 with TRBJ1-3. CDR1 is MNHNY and CDR2 is SVGAGI in the germline V gene (reference sequence). This CDR3 has 12 amino acids. The CDR3 reads CASGSEGNTIYF.

This chain links TRBV7-9 with TRBJ1-1; TCRdb lists TRBD1, though no DNA is available to test this call. The CDR3 runs 16 residues. The germline V gene has CDR1 SEHNR and CDR2 FQNEAQ (reference sequence). The chain's CDR3 is CASSYPGGPKNTEAFF.

CDR3 amino acids: CASSGRTGNTEAFF. J is TRBJ1-1 and V is TRBV9. CDR1 is SGDLS and CDR2 is YYNGEE in the germline V gene. This CDR3 contains 14 residues.

The chain carries TRBV7-8 and TRBJ2-3; checking the TCRdb D call of TRBD2 is not possible without DNA. CDR1 is SGHVS and CDR2 is FQNEAQ in the germline V gene. The CDR3 totals 15 residues. The CDR3 loop is CASSSSRGGLNTQYF.

The rearrangement joins TRBV12-3 or TRBV12-4 to TRBJ2-1; TCRdb names TRBD1, which stays unverified in the absence of DNA. This CDR3 contains 15 residues. The CDR3 reads CASSSEGGKGYEQFF.

The CDR3 here is CASSLGVGGTTDTQYF. V usage is TRBV28 and J usage is TRBJ2-3; TCRdb gives TRBD1 as the D gene, but with no DNA this cannot be confirmed. This CDR3 is built from 16 residues. Germline V gives CDR1 MDHEN, CDR2 SYDVKM.

This rearrangement joins TRBV10-3 to TRBJ1-4; TCRdb gives TRBD1 as the D gene, but with no DNA this cannot be confirmed. In germline, CDR1 is ENHRY, CDR2 SYGVKD. The CDR3 is 13 amino acids. This CDR3 is CATTQGTAEKLFF.

V is TRBV5-6 and J is TRBJ2-7; TCRdb lists TRBD1, though no DNA is available to test this call. The CDR3 consists of 13 residues. The V gene's germline CDR1 is SGHDT and CDR2 YYEEEE. The CDR3 reads CASSFGDTYEQYF.

The J gene is TRBJ2-3, the V gene TRBV13; the TCRdb D gene call, TRBD2, has no DNA to confirm it. Germline V CDR1 and CDR2: PRHDT, FYEKMQ (reference sequence). The CDR3 covers 14 residues. The CDR3 spells CASSSGLGPDTQYF.

This chain uses TRBV14 with TRBJ2-3. The CDR3 length is 17 residues. Germline CDR1 and CDR2: SGHDN and FVKESK. The CDR3 sequence is CASSQGAWLASADTQYF. The whole variable domain, filled in from reference TRBV14 and TRBJ2-3, reads EAGVTQFPSHSVIEKGQTVTLRCDPISGHDNLYWYRRVMGKEIKFLLHFVKESKQDESGMPNNRFLAERTGGTYSTLKVQPAELEDSGVYFCASSQGAWLASADTQYFGPGTRLTVL.

The V and J genes are TRBV7-9 and TRBJ1-4; TCRdb calls TRBD1, which cannot be checked without DNA. Germline CDR1 and CDR2: SEHNR and FQNEAQ (reference sequence). CDR3 length: 16 residues. This CDR3 is CASSAAAGEANEKLFF.

The chain uses TRBV5-1 and TRBJ2-5; TCRdb calls TRBD2, which cannot be checked without DNA. The CDR3 is 16 amino acids. Germline V gives CDR1 SGHRS, CDR2 YFSETQ. CDR3 protein: CASSLVGLRATETQYF.

The genes are TRBV2 and TRBJ1-6. From germline, CDR1 is SNHLY and CDR2 FYNNEI. There are 14 residues in the CDR3. The CDR3 is CASSEGFRNSPLHF.

The rearrangement uses TRBV25-1 and TRBJ2-7. The germline V gene has CDR1 MGHDK and CDR2 SYGVNS. The CDR3 sequence is 14 residues long. The chain's CDR3 is CASSDSLMFYEQYF.

The chain has TRBV7-9 and TRBJ1-1; TCRdb returns TRBD1, unconfirmable since there is no DNA. Germline CDR1 is SEHNR and CDR2 is FQNEAQ (reference sequence). The CDR3 has 16 amino acids. The CDR3 reads CASSLGWVGVPTEAFF.

The V and J genes are TRBV7-9 and TRBJ2-4; TCRdb lists TRBD1, though no DNA is available to test this call. The germline V gene encodes CDR1 SEHNR and CDR2 FQNEAQ (reference sequence). CDR3 length: 16 amino acids. CDR3 sequence: CASSYAGAKTKNIQYF.

The chain carries TRBV5-4 and TRBJ2-7. This CDR3 contains 15 residues. Germline CDR1 is SGHNT and CDR2 is YYREEE (reference sequence). This CDR3 reads CASSLTAGGSYEQYF. The full variable domain, rest sourced from reference TRBV5-4 and TRBJ2-7, is ETGVTQSPTHLIKTRGQQVTLRCSSQSGHNTVSWYQQALGQGPQFIFQYYREEENGRGNFPPRFSGLQFPNYSSELNVNALELDDSALYLCASSLTAGGSYEQYFGPGTRLTVT.

This chain joins TRBV4-2 and TRBJ2-2; TCRdb names TRBD1, which stays unverified in the absence of DNA. CDR1 and CDR2 (germline): LGHNA, YNFKEQ. There are 16 residues in the CDR3. The CDR3 loop is CASSQYKRGGAGELFF.

V gene TRBV15 combines with J gene TRBJ1-2. This CDR3 spans 14 amino acids. Germline loops: CDR1 LNHNV, CDR2 YYDKDF (reference sequence). The CDR3 loop reads CATSETGRHYGYTF.

The CDR3 loop reads CASSPDRGQSAEAFF. This chain connects TRBV7-9 to TRBJ1-1; lacking DNA, the TRBD1 call made by TCRdb goes unchecked. The germline V gene has CDR1 SEHNR and CDR2 FQNEAQ (reference sequence). This CDR3 has 15 amino acids.

CDR3 residues: CASSEALGGNTEAFF. The V and J genes are TRBV2 and TRBJ1-1; TCRdb's D gene call, TRBD1, goes unchecked for lack of DNA. The germline CDR1 and CDR2 sequences are SNHLY and FYNNEI. The CDR3 has 15 residues.